This T cell receptor (beta chain) is from a study of blood T cell repertoires in COVID-19. Study overall: From the United States, Italy and Spain came samples of acute and convalescent COVID-19. T cells, B-cell-depleted T cells, or PBMCs provided the cDNA or gDNA that served as material.

This clone came up once. Authors' methods: Researchers report that nucleated cell counts were estimated from reference gene primer amplification. Clones were read by immunoSEQ multiplex PCR, and TCRdb kept only the in-frame ones, dropping some. V, J and clone size are those of that table, while D and trimming were read from the DNA. The sample lists more than 100,000 clones; 88% were seen once. This CDR3 comprises 14 residues. The V gene end was trimmed by 8 bases and the J gene end by 0 bases; junction bases not matched to a gene: 6. Per the germline V gene, CDR1 is MNHEY and CDR2 is SVGAGI. The chain links TRBV6-5 to TRBJ2-5; 7 bases map to TRBD1. Sequencing was done on a sample of peripheral blood. This clonotype was obtained from a human donor in a cohort sampled during active COVID-19. The CDR3 DNA reads TGTGCCAGCGCAGAAGGGGGCAACCAAGAGACCCAGTACTTC. This gives the protein CASAEGGNQETQYF.